The 21 T cell receptor beta chains listed next were all sequenced from one sample in a study of vaccination effects on CD4 cells after COVID-19. Measured with immunoSEQ multiplex PCR; TCRdb has only the in-frame clones, and not every one. The data show roughly 33,000 clones, about three quarters seen once. It was after 10 days of culture that CD4+ T cells were isolated. The person was diagnosed with PCR-confirmed SARS-CoV-2 infection between March and December 2020. Vaccine administered to participants consisted of two doses of either BNT162b2 or mRNA-1273. The antigens these receptors bind are not known. The source material was CD4+ T cells from PBMCs cultured without peptide, sampled after COVID-19 vaccination. The receptors derive from a human donor who had a prior SARS-CoV-2 infection.

This clone is a singleton in its sample. The chain joins TRBV15 to TRBJ1-5, with D possibly matching TRBD1 (6 bases). Deletions cut 0 bases from V and 6 bases from J, with 18 bases between. CDR1 LNHNV and CDR2 YYDKDF come from the germline V gene (reference sequence). This CDR3 is built from 17 residues. The DNA for the CDR3 is TGTGCCACCAGCAGAGATCGGTCGGACAGTGTGGCTCAGCCCCAGCATTTT. Translation gives CATSRDRSDSVAQPQHF.

The chain links TRBV15 to TRBJ1-1; 7 bases are shared with TRBD1. After removal of 0 bases from V and 4 bases from J, the junction contained 8 bases not matched to a gene. The CDR3 has 16 residues. Germline V gene lookup returns CDR1 LNHNV and CDR2 YYDKDF (reference sequence). CDR3 sequence: CATSRDLQGSGTEAFF. CDR3 coding DNA: TGTGCCACCAGCAGAGATCTACAGGGGTCCGGCACTGAAGCTTTCTTT.

This clone was seen a few times. The chain joins TRBV3-1 (or the pseudogene TRBV3-2) to TRBJ2-6; 9 bases are a match to TRBD1. Per germline, CDR1 LGHDT and CDR2 YNNKEL (reference sequence). The CDR3 has 19 residues. J was trimmed by 0 bases and V by 0 bases; bases with no gene match: 6. The CDR3 loop reads CASSQDAGTGRSGANVLTF. CDR3 sequence (DNA): TGTGCCAGCAGCCAAGATGCCGGGACAGGGCGCTCTGGGGCCAACGTCCTGACTTTC.

The chain couples TRBV2 to TRBJ2-5; D gene uncertain. Germline CDR1 and CDR2: SNHLY and FYNNEI. The ends were cut back, 5 bases at V and 5 bases at J, with 9 bases in the middle. This CDR3 comprises 12 residues. The CDR3 here is CASSWAAETQYF. CDR3 DNA sequence: TGTGCCAGCAGTTGGGCAGCTGAGACCCAGTACTTC.

The sample holds one count of this clone. The chain couples TRBV2 to TRBJ1-1; possibly TRBD1 for D (5 bases). This CDR3 has 14 residues. Germline V gene data show CDR1 as SNHLY and CDR2 as FYNNEI. The germline V and J ends were trimmed by 6 bases and 1 base, with 12 bases remaining between them. The CDR3 sequence is CASSGDGRNTEAFF. CDR3 DNA sequence: TGTGCCAGCAGCGGGGACGGTAGGAACACTGAAGCTTTCTTT.

The chain couples TRBV4-1 to TRBJ2-2; 10 bases map to TRBD1. Per germline, CDR1 MGHRA and CDR2 YSYEKL. The CDR3 has 15 residues. V lost 4 bases to trimming and J lost 4 bases; unmatched junction nucleotides: 3. CDR3 amino acids: CASSRGQGTTGELFF. As DNA, the CDR3 is TGCGCCAGCAGCCGGGGACAGGGGACCACCGGGGAGCTGTTTTTT.

The gene calls are TRBV7-5 and TRBJ1-1; TRBD1 is the table's D call, not checked against the DNA. TRBV7-5 is an annotated pseudogene. There are 20 residues in the CDR3. The CDR3 DNA sequence: TGTGCCAGAAGCCTGTACGAAACGGACAGGGAAAACCCCCAGAACACTGAAGCTTTCTTT. Translating gives CARSLYETDRENPQNTEAFF.

The chain joins TRBV12-3 or TRBV12-4 to TRBJ2-7, with 8 bases that match TRBD1. V was clipped by 4 bases and J by 3 bases; unmatched bases: 2. The CDR3 sequence is 13 residues long. The CDR3 DNA reads TGTGCCAGCAGTTATGACAGGGGCTACGAGCAGTACTTC. Its protein is CASSYDRGYEQYF.

This clone has a handful of counts. The chain links TRBV5-4 to TRBJ2-7; 10 nucleotides match TRBD2. V lost 5 bases, J lost 4 bases, and 6 bases stayed unmatched. The CDR3 consists of 14 residues. Germline V CDR1 and CDR2: SGHNT, YYREEE (reference sequence). CDR3 residues: CASSSTSGVYEQYF. CDR3 nucleotides: TGTGCCAGCAGTTCTACTAGCGGGGTATACGAGCAGTACTTC.

This clone was seen once. The gene calls are TRBV6-1 and TRBJ2-7; no clear D. Trimming stripped 0 bases from V and 2 bases from J, with 8 bases between. There are 14 residues in the CDR3. Looked up from germline, CDR1 is MNHNS and CDR2 is SASEGT. CDR3 coding DNA: TGTGCCAGCAGTGAAGCGCTTCTTACCTACGAGCAGTACTTC. It codes for CASSEALLTYEQYF.

The gene calls are TRBV11-3 and TRBJ2-5; D perhaps matches TRBD2 (6 bases). Looked up from germline, CDR1 is SGHNT and CDR2 is YENEEA. This CDR3 contains 13 residues. V was cut by 0 bases and J by 9 bases, with 11 bases left in between. The CDR3 sequence is CASSLDPGGAQYF. As DNA, the CDR3 is TGTGCCAGCAGCTTAGATCCCGGCGGGGCCCAGTACTTC.

The V and J genes are TRBV3-1 (or the pseudogene TRBV3-2) and TRBJ1-4; D is unclear. With 0 bases removed from V and 5 bases from J, the gap between germline ends came to 16 bases. The V gene's germline CDR1 is LGHDT and CDR2 YNNKEL (reference sequence). This CDR3 comprises 17 residues. For the CDR3, the DNA is TGTGCCAGCAGCCAAGAGTTCAGGAGGGCGCACAATGAAAAACTGTTTTTT. Translating it yields CASSQEFRRAHNEKLFF.

This chain links TRBV7-2 with TRBJ1-3; TRBD1 matches at 7 bases. The V and J ends lost 4 bases and 4 bases, in that order; junction bases with no gene match: 7. This CDR3 region has 15 residues. Germline V gives CDR1 SGHTA, CDR2 FQGNSA. CDR3 sequence reads: CASSYQTGTGNTIYF. CDR3 nucleotide sequence: TGTGCCAGCAGCTACCAGACAGGGACAGGAAACACCATATATTTT.

The sample holds a few counts of this clone. The chain combines TRBV27 with TRBJ2-1, with D maybe TRBD2 (6 bases). The CDR3 totals 12 residues. V was trimmed by 7 bases and J by 15 bases, leaving 19 bases between them. Germline V gene lookup returns CDR1 MNHEY and CDR2 SMNVEV (reference sequence). The CDR3 spells CASKGASDYLFF. The CDR3 nucleotides read TGTGCCAGCAAAGGGGCTAGCGACTATTTGTTCTTC.

This clone was observed a few times. The same CDR3 arises from other DNA sequences in this sample as well. V and J are TRBV12-3 or TRBV12-4 and TRBJ2-7; unclear D gene. With 8 bases removed from V and 0 bases from J, the gap between germline ends came to 11 bases. The CDR3 has 13 residues. In DNA form, the CDR3 reads TGTGCCAGCGGAAGGCGGAGCTCCTACGAGCAGTACTTC. Its protein is CASGRRSSYEQYF.

CDR3 loop: CASSPLISREQYF. The CDR3 nucleotides read TGTGCCAGCAGCCCGCTGATTTCGCGCGAGCAGTACTTC. The chain employs TRBV4-2 and TRBJ2-7; D remains ambiguous. Germline CDR1 LGHNA, CDR2 YNFKEQ. V lost 4 bases and J lost 6, with 13 bases in between. CDR3 length: 13 residues.

The chain is built from TRBV5-1 and TRBJ1-1, with 7 bases fitting TRBD1. The CDR3 totals 13 residues. Trimming at V came to 3 bases and at J to 10 bases, leaving 9 bases not matched to a gene. The germline CDR1 and CDR2 sequences are SGHRS and YFSETQ. CDR3 protein: CASSSTGEAGAFF. The CDR3 coding sequence is TGCGCCAGCAGCTCTACAGGGGAGGCGGGAGCTTTCTTT.

This chain uses TRBV7-8 with TRBJ2-2; D gene uncertain. Trimming pared 1 base from V and 6 bases from J, leaving 9 bases between. The CDR3 spans 14 residues. Germline values: CDR1 SGHVS, CDR2 FQNEAQ. The CDR3 loop reads CASSLVYRAGELFF. CDR3 bases: TGTGCCAGCAGCTTAGTGTATCGGGCCGGGGAGCTGTTTTTT.

The chain has TRBV11-2 and TRBJ2-5; 10 bases line up with TRBD2. This CDR3 has 14 residues. Germline loops: CDR1 SGHAT, CDR2 FQNNGV. J lost 2 bases, V lost 8 bases, and 5 bases had no gene match. The CDR3 region is CASGWTSGQETQYF. The CDR3 DNA follows: TGTGCCAGCGGCTGGACTAGCGGACAAGAGACCCAGTACTTC.

The chain has TRBV28 and TRBJ2-5; 7 bases agree with TRBD2. The V gene's germline CDR1 is MDHEN and CDR2 SYDVKM. The CDR3 covers 15 residues. The V and J ends lost 5 bases and 3 bases, in that order; junction bases with no gene match: 9. This chain's CDR3 is CASSPRGLAEETQYF. The CDR3 DNA is TGTGCCAGCAGTCCACGAGGGCTAGCGGAAGAGACCCAGTACTTC.

This clone showed up just a few times. The chain couples TRBV20-1 to TRBJ2-3; D call uncertain. The CDR3 loop spans 14 amino acids. The V and J ends lost 3 bases and 3 bases respectively, with 13 bases between them. Germline V gene sequence: CDR1 DFQATT, CDR2 SNEGSKA (reference sequence). CDR3 nucleotides: TGCAGTGCTAGTATAAGCGCGAGTACAGATACGCAGTATTTT. Residues: CSASISASTDTQYF.